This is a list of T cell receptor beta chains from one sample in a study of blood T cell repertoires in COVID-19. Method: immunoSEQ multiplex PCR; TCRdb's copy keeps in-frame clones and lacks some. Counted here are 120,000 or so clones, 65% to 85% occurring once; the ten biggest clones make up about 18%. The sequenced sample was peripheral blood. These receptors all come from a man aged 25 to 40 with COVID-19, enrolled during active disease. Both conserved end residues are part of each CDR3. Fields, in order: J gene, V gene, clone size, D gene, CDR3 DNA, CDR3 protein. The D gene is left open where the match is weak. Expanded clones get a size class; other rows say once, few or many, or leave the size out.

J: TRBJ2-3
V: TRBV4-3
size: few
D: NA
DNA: TGCGCCAGCAGCCGAGGATCCTACGGATCTAGCACAGATACGCAGTATTTT
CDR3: CASSRGSYGSSTDTQYF

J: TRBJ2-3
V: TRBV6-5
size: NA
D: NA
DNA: TGTGCCAGCAGGGGTCAGGGGCGAGATACGCAGTATTTT
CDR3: CASRGQGRDTQYF

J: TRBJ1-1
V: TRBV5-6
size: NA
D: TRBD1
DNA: TGTGCCAGCAGCTCTCGACAGGGAATGACTGAAGCTTTCTTT
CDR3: CASSSRQGMTEAFF

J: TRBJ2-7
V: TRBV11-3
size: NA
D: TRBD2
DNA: TGTGCCAGCAGCCAAGGACTAGCGTATTCCTACGAGCAGTACTTC
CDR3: CASSQGLAYSYEQYF

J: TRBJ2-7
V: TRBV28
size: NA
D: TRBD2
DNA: TGTGCCAGCAGTTTTAACGGGGGGGCCTACGAGCAGTACTTC
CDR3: CASSFNGGAYEQYF

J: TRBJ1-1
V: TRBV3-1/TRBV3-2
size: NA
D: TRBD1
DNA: TGTGCCAGCAGCTCTGGGACAGGGGGCCTCACTGAAGCTTTCTTT
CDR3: CASSSGTGGLTEAFF

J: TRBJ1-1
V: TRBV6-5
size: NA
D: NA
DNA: TGTGCCAGCAGTTACGGTGGGACAAGGAACACTGAAGCTTTCTTT
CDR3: CASSYGGTRNTEAFF

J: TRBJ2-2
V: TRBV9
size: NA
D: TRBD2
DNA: TGTGCCAGCAGCGCCAGGCTAGCGGGAGGGAACACCGGGGAGCTGTTTTTT
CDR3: CASSARLAGGNTGELFF

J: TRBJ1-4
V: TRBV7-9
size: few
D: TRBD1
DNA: TGTGCCAGCAGCACCCGGACAGGCGAAGGTGAAAAACTGTTTTTT
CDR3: CASSTRTGEGEKLFF

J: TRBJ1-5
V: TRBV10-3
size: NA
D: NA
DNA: TGTGCCATCAGCAGGGAAGACAATCAGCCCCAGCATTTT
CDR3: CAISREDNQPQHF

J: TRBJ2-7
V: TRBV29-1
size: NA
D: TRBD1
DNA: TGCAGCGTTGAAGCCTCGGACAGGGCGGGGGAGCAGTACTTC
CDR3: CSVEASDRAGEQYF